Sequencing of this T cell receptor (beta chain) was carried out in a study of blood T cell repertoires in COVID-19 (dated by TCRdb to between 2020 and 2021). Regarding the complete study: Samples covering the acute and convalescent phases of COVID-19 were provided by collaborators in the United States, Italy and Spain. The samples were drawn from the first 160 participants of the ongoing ImmuneRACE study and from roughly 1,300 subjects provided by 6 global collaborators. The prospective study material was composed of cDNA or gDNA derived from T cells, B-cell-depleted T cells, or PBMCs. The repertoires were made available in a free public database intended to serve as a resource for research on the immune response to SARS-CoV-2. A de-identified subject ID, COVID-19 status, age in years and sex were almost always included in the sample metadata. Deeply sampled blood TCRbeta repertoires from subjects exposed to, actively infected with, or recovered from COVID-19 were included in the dataset. Where HLA class I and class II types were available, the types were taken from metadata supplied by the sample provider, not from assay-based typing. What the work shows at the level of the full study, not this receptor alone: Clinical and demographic metadata were provided uncurated, with the amount varying by source and participant.

TCRbeta CDR3 regions were amplified from genomic DNA by means of the immunoSEQ Assay, a bias-controlled multiplex PCR. Concerning the study's data processing: Within the assay, amplification of reference gene primers was used to estimate how many nucleated cells each sample contained. To quantify the absolute abundance of each unique TCRbeta CDR3 rearrangement, sequence reads were collapsed and filtered. Productive Simpson clonality was computed per sample as the square root of Simpson's diversity index over productive rearrangements. As stored in TCRdb, this immuneACCESS dataset retains in-frame rearrangements with V and J assigned. A fraction of the clones does not appear; measured against another copy, unresolved V genes explain less than half of the discrepancy, and the remainder lacks a known reason. Clone size and the V and J calls come from that table; the DNA yielded D and trimming. Counted in this sample were about 69,000 clones; 60% to 80% of them appeared once. The ten largest clonotypes hold approximately 15% of the sample.

Collaborating institutions collected whole blood in K2EDTA tubes following their own protocols. Collaborator samples were shipped for TCRbeta analysis as frozen whole blood, isolated PBMCs, or DNA extracted from either sample type. In regard to this clone: Its binding antigen is unknown. Per-base quality was not reported, and no clone a single base away is much larger than it.

The CDR3 numbers 15 residues from cysteine through phenylalanine. CDR3 DNA is the only sequence kept; it has 45 bases, read in frame from the first base. Trimming removed 2 bases from V and 2 bases from J, leaving 10 bases between the germline ends. The germline V gene specifies LGHNA as CDR1 and YSLEER as CDR2. The receptor comes from a man between 60 and 75 years old with acute or convalescent COVID-19. The chain joins TRBV4-3 to TRBJ1-3; possibly the D gene is TRBD1, per 6 matching bases. Material for sequencing was peripheral blood. The DNA sequence is given as TGCGCCAGCAGCCAAATGCCAGGGGCTGGAAACACCATATATTTT. Its translation reads: CASSQMPGAGNTIYF.